This T cell receptor beta chain was profiled in a study of blood T cell repertoires in COVID-19. Overall study context: Acute and convalescent COVID-19 samples came from the United States, Italy and Spain. PBMCs, B-cell-depleted T cells, or T cells were the source of the cDNA or gDNA that made up the material.

Sequenced by immunoSEQ multiplex PCR; TCRdb stores in-frame clones only, minus some. The sample comprises roughly 250,000 clones, around 89% of which are singletons, and 0.87% rests with the top ten. Germline V lookup: CDR1 MNHEY, CDR2 SVGEGT. The CDR3 is 15 amino acids. V lost 6 bases and J lost 6; bases outside the gene matches: 8. All exposed participants met a person with COVID-19 within 2 weeks before entering the study. The receptor was derived from a man aged 45-60 years who had been exposed to COVID-19. The rearrangement links TRBV6-2 or TRBV6-3 to TRBJ2-2; 9 positions agree with TRBD1. Sample: PBMCs or T cells enriched from blood (not recorded which). The chain's CDR3 is CASSRDRAYSGELFF. The CDR3 coding sequence is TGTGCCAGCAGCAGGGACAGGGCCTACTCCGGGGAGCTGTTTTTT.